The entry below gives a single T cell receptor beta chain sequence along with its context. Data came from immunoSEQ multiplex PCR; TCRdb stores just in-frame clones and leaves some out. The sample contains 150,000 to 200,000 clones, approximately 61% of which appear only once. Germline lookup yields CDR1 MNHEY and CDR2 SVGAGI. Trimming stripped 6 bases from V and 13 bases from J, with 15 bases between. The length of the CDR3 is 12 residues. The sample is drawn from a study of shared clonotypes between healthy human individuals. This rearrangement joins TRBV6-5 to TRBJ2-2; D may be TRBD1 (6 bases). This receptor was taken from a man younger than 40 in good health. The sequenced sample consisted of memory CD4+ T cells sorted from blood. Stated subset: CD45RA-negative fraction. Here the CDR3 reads CASRGDNRWLFF. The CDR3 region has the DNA TGTGCCAGCAGGGGGGACAACCGATGGCTGTTTTTT.